One and the same sample provided the 24 T cell receptor beta chains below, sequenced in a study of glioma-infiltrating T cells (dated by TCRdb to the mid-2010s). The reads were generated on an Illumina MiSeq. TCR alpha and beta CDR3 regions were amplified with the iRepertoire nested amplicon-rescue multiplex PCR (arm-PCR) platform from RNA. TCRdb trimmed public reads at Q25 via fastp, called clones via MiXCR and kept in-frame beta chains. When rows share a CDR3 protein, they turn into one entry using the most common DNA and genes. The sample data list approximately 89,000 distinct CDR3 sequences, and about 23% of these were observed just once. The ten largest clones represent more than 6.5% of the sample. The sample comprised glioma tissue, nonneoplastic brain tissue, or PBMCs (not recorded which). The receptor set was obtained from a human donor with low-grade glioma or glioblastoma, undergoing nonglioma brain surgery, or in good health (not recorded which).

The chain carries TRBV12-3 or TRBV12-4 and TRBJ2-5; TRBD2 aligns across 13 bases. This CDR3 region has 15 residues. Unmatched junction bases numbered 7, after V lost 6 bases and J lost 6 bases. The CDR3 protein is CASSRTSGSLKTQYF. The CDR3 DNA reads TGTGCCAGCAGCCGGACTAGCGGGAGTTTAAAGACCCAGTACTTC.

In its sample, this clonotype was seen many times. The chain combines TRBV12-2 with TRBJ1-5; the table's D gene call, TRBD1, was not cross checked with the DNA. TRBV12-2 is tagged as a pseudogene. This CDR3 region has 17 residues. The CDR3 nucleotides are TGTGCAAGTCGCTCTGAGGACAGCTCCTATAGCAATCAGCCCCAGCATTTT. Its translation: CASRSEDSSYSNQPQHF.

This clonotype was counted ten times or more. The genes are TRBV20-1 and TRBJ1-1, with 8 bases that match TRBD1. The CDR3 is made up of 13 amino acids. V shed 6 bases, J shed 9 bases, and the junction held 12 bases outside the gene matches. Germline V gene data show CDR1 as DFQATT and CDR2 as SNEGSKA (reference sequence). The chain's CDR3 is CSARPQGATKAFF. The CDR3 DNA reads TGCAGTGCCAGACCCCAGGGGGCGACCAAAGCTTTCTTT.

This clonotype was seen at least ten times. CDR3 region: CASSPGTGKNTEAFF. CDR3 in DNA: TGTGCCAGTTCTCCCGGGACAGGGAAGAACACTGAAGCTTTCTTT. This rearrangement joins TRBV2 to TRBJ1-1; TRBD1 matches 9 bases. Germline values: CDR1 SNHLY, CDR2 FYNNEI. V was pared by 9 bases and J by 1 base, with 9 bases of the junction left unmatched. This CDR3 region has 15 residues.

This clonotype has at least ten counts. The V and J genes are TRBV10-3 and TRBJ2-3, with 7 bases identical to TRBD2. CDR3 size: 15 residues. With 6 bases clipped from V and 6 bases from J, the junction kept 12 bases outside the gene matches. Germline values: CDR1 ENHRY, CDR2 SYGVKD. CDR3 in DNA: TGTGCCATCAGGAGCGGGACGCCAACGGGTGATACGCAGTATTTT. This sequence encodes CAIRSGTPTGDTQYF.

This clonotype showed up just a few times. The chain joins TRBV6-2 or TRBV6-3 to TRBJ2-5, with 8 positions matching TRBD2. V lost 5 bases to trimming and J lost 9 bases; unmatched junction nucleotides: 2. Germline V gives CDR1 MNHEY, CDR2 SVGEGT. CDR3 size: 11 residues. The CDR3 sequence is CASSPGGAQYF. The CDR3 DNA reads TGTGCCAGCAGTCCGGGGGGGGCCCAGTACTTC.

This clonotype was recorded at least ten times. The chain uses TRBV25-1 and TRBJ2-1, with 9 bases aligning to TRBD1. The CDR3 runs to 14 residues. The junction had 8 bases not matched to a gene; V was cut back by 6 bases and J by 8 bases. Germline CDR1 and CDR2: MGHDK and SYGVNS. This chain's CDR3 is CASRDRGNSYEQFF. Written as DNA, the CDR3 is TGTGCCAGCAGAGACAGGGGGAATTCGTATGAGCAGTTCTTC.

This clonotype was seen a few times. V gene TRBV5-1 combines with J gene TRBJ2-3, with D possibly matching TRBD2 (5 bases). This CDR3 region has 14 residues. V was clipped by 4 bases and J by 5 bases, with 14 bases between them. CDR1 and CDR2 (germline): SGHRS, YFSETQ. This chain's CDR3 is CASSPDSRRDTQYF. The CDR3 region has the DNA TGCGCCAGCAGCCCGGACTCGCGTCGAGATACGCAGTATTTT.

The chain links TRBV7-8 to TRBJ1-5; possible D gene TRBD1, 6 bases. The germline CDR1 and CDR2 sequences are SGHVS and FQNEAQ. Trimming cost V 8 bases and J 1 base, with 12 bases left between them. The length of the CDR3 is 14 residues. The chain's CDR3 is CASGGGLSNQPQHF. CDR3 nucleotides: TGTGCCAGCGGAGGGGGATTAAGCAATCAGCCCCAGCATTTT. Full variable domain (remainder filled in from reference TRBV7-8 and TRBJ1-5): GAGVSQSPRYKVAKRGQDVALRCDPISGHVSLFWYQQALGQGPEFLTYFQNEAQLDKSGLPSDRFFAERPEGSVSTLKIQRTQQEDSAVYLCASGGGLSNQPQHFGDGTRLSIL.

This clonotype was seen a handful of times. The chain uses TRBV7-2 and TRBJ2-3; TRBD2 matches at 13 bases. Trimming at V came to 5 bases and at J to 4 bases, leaving 3 bases not matched to a gene. This CDR3 has 15 residues. In germline, CDR1 is SGHTA, CDR2 FQGNSA. CDR3 protein: CASSRLAGGADTQYF. The CDR3 DNA reads TGTGCCAGCAGCCGACTAGCGGGAGGTGCAGATACGCAGTATTTT.

This clonotype was detected ten times or more. The chain is built from TRBV20-1 and TRBJ2-3; 13 bases match TRBD2. The CDR3 totals 15 residues. Germline V gene sequence: CDR1 DFQATT, CDR2 SNEGSKA (reference sequence). Trimming removed 6 bases from V and 3 bases from J; junction bases left unmatched: 6. CDR3 region: CSAAGLAGRTDTQYF. The CDR3 DNA reads TGCAGTGCAGCGGGACTAGCGGGGAGGACAGATACGCAGTATTTT.

This sequence joins TRBV12-3 or TRBV12-4 and TRBJ1-2; the match to TRBD1 covers 7 bases. V dropped 0 bases and J dropped 8; count of bases not matched to a gene: 6. This CDR3 spans 14 amino acids. The chain's CDR3 is CASSLARQGSGYTF. The CDR3 nucleotides read TGTGCCAGCAGTTTAGCCAGACAGGGATCAGGCTACACCTTC.

This clonotype was seen repeatedly, ten times or more. The genes are TRBV2 and TRBJ1-2; no clear D. The CDR3 runs to 14 residues. Germline V gene sequence: CDR1 SNHLY, CDR2 FYNNEI. Trimming removed 8 bases from V and 4 bases from J, with 17 bases in between. For the CDR3, the DNA is TGTGCCAGCCACTGGAGGGAGTCCTTCTATGGCTACACCTTC. As protein: CASHWRESFYGYTF.

This clonotype occurred a few times. CDR3 in DNA: TGTGCCAGCAGCGCGGCAGAGGGTCTAGGCTACACCTTC. Its protein product is CASSAAEGLGYTF. The rearrangement uses TRBV9 and TRBJ1-2; D is undetermined. CDR1 and CDR2 from the germline V gene are SGDLS and YYNGEE. There are 13 residues in the CDR3. Trimming pared 3 bases from V and 8 bases from J, leaving 14 bases between.

This clonotype was seen at least ten times. This chain connects TRBV20-1 to TRBJ2-5, with 14 bases lining up with TRBD2. From germline, CDR1 is DFQATT and CDR2 SNEGSKA (reference sequence). CDR3 length: 19 residues. V was clipped by 0 bases and J by 7 bases; unmatched bases: 16. The CDR3 DNA reads as TGCAGTGCTAGAGATCTAGGACTAGCGGGAGGAATCAACCTGGGGACCCAGTACTTC. Residues: CSARDLGLAGGINLGTQYF.

Of note for this clonotype: This clone may be a read error of a much larger clone one base away. J is TRBJ1-1 and V is TRBV5-4; no definite D call. Germline CDR1 reads SGHNT; CDR2 reads YYREEE (reference sequence). The CDR3 is 14 amino acids. For the CDR3, the DNA is TGTGCCAGCAGCGGCTGGAGGACGAACAATGAAGCTTTCTTT. Its protein product is CASSGWRTNNEAFF.

Worth noting for this clonotype: A read error is possible here, since a much larger clone lies one base away. The chain couples TRBV19 to TRBJ1-5; TRBD1 matches at 9 bases. V trimming: 4 bases; J trimming: 7 bases; junction bases outside the gene matches: 8. The CDR3 covers 15 residues. Germline CDR1 and CDR2: LNHDA and SQIVND (reference sequence). The CDR3: CASSTGDRDGQPQHF. For the CDR3, the DNA is TGTGCCAGTAGTACAGGGGACAGGGACGGGCAGCCCCAGCATTTT.

This clonotype has at least ten counts. The chain recombines TRBV5-1 with TRBJ2-7, with no clear D. Trimming removed 0 bases from V and 2 bases from J, with 6 bases in between. The CDR3 is 13 residues long. CDR1 SGHRS and CDR2 YFSETQ come from the germline V gene. The CDR3 loop is CASSLVPTYEQYF. The CDR3, as DNA: TGCGCCAGCAGCTTGGTACCGACCTACGAGCAGTACTTC.

This clonotype has ten or more counts. J is TRBJ2-3 and V is TRBV27, with 10 bases lining up with TRBD1. From germline, CDR1 is MNHEY and CDR2 SMNVEV (reference sequence). CDR3 size: 17 residues. V trimming: 1 base; J trimming: 2 bases; junction bases outside the gene matches: 6. In DNA form, the CDR3 reads TGTGCCAGCAGTTTATGGGGACAGGGGTACTTCACAGATACGCAGTATTTT. This sequence encodes CASSLWGQGYFTDTQYF.

This clonotype came up many times. The V gene is TRBV20-1, the J gene TRBJ1-2; D might be TRBD1 (5 bases). CDR1 is DFQATT and CDR2 is SNEGSKA in the germline V gene (reference sequence). The length of the CDR3 is 16 residues. Trimming took 0 bases from V and 4 from J, leaving 18 bases between them. CDR3 sequence: CSAREVGPDGSYGYTF. The DNA for the CDR3 is TGCAGTGCTAGAGAGGTGGGGCCAGACGGCTCCTATGGCTACACCTTC.

This clonotype was seen at least ten times. The V gene is TRBV20-1, the J gene TRBJ2-7; D uncertain. This CDR3 is 14 amino acids long. Trimming removed 0 bases at V and 0 bases at J, with 9 bases between. Germline CDR1 reads DFQATT; CDR2 reads SNEGSKA (reference sequence). This CDR3 is CSARDPRSSYEQYF. For the CDR3, the DNA is TGCAGTGCTAGAGATCCCCGGAGCTCCTACGAGCAGTACTTC.

CDR3 bases: TGTGCCAGCAGCCAGGTTGGGACAGCAAGCAATCAGCCCCAGCATTTT. Protein sequence: CASSQVGTASNQPQHF. The chain has TRBV4-2 and TRBJ1-5; 7 nucleotides line up with TRBD1. Trimming cost V 3 bases and J 1 base; bases outside gene matches: 6. The CDR3 consists of 16 residues. Germline assignment: CDR1 LGHNA and CDR2 YNFKEQ.

This clonotype showed up many times. The CDR3 bases are TGTGCCAGCAGCCTGGACAGCATGAACACTGAAGCTTTCTTT. This gives the protein CASSLDSMNTEAFF. The chain employs TRBV12-3 or TRBV12-4 and TRBJ1-1; D may be TRBD1 (6 bases). The CDR3 is 14 amino acids. Deletions cut 6 bases from V and 0 bases from J, with 11 bases between.

With regard to this clonotype: An end of the junction differs from the germline gene, which may be a read error. The chain uses TRBV3-1 and TRBJ2-1; D possibly corresponds to TRBD2 (5 bases). Germline loops: CDR1 LGHDT, CDR2 YNNKEL (reference sequence). The CDR3 covers 16 residues. This CDR3 is CASSQDGQRCAHEPFF. Written as DNA, the CDR3 is TGTGCCAGCAGCCAAGATGGCCAGCGGTGCGCCCATGAGCCGTTCTTC.